This T cell receptor (beta chain) was retrieved from a study of circulating and synovial CD4+ cells in juvenile arthritis. Remarks on this clone: What it recognizes is unknown.

Trimming cost V 5 bases and J 2 bases, with 10 bases left between them. This CDR3 is built from 14 residues. Per germline, CDR1 SGHNT and CDR2 YENEEA. Study-wide findings and caveats: Compared with bulk blood, circulating pathogenic-like lymphocytes shared substantially more CDR3 sequences with synovial T cells.

Libraries were prepared by immunoSEQ multiplex PCR; TCRdb keeps only in-frame clonotypes and omits some of them. Found here are tens of thousands of clones, 90% to 95% of them singletons; the top ten hold 0.16%. The sequencing input was CD4+ T cells from blood. The gene calls are TRBV11-3 and TRBJ1-3; weak D call: TRBD1 (6 bases). This receptor was taken from a human donor with juvenile idiopathic arthritis. The CDR3 coding sequence is TGTGCCAGCAGCCTCACAGGGACTGGAAACACCATATATTTT. This encodes CASSLTGTGNTIYF.